These 2 T cell receptor beta chains were all obtained from the same sample, sequenced in a study of blood T cell repertoires in COVID-19. Generated by immunoSEQ multiplex PCR, the TCRdb table keeps only in-frame clones and is missing some. The sample carries approximately 280,000 clones, 75% to 90% recorded once. The specimen was peripheral blood. The receptors derive from a woman between 25 and 40 years old who had recovered from COVID-19.

The chain is built from TRBV9 and TRBJ2-3; D possibly corresponds to TRBD2 (5 bases). V lost 4 bases and J lost 4, with 16 bases in between. CDR1 and CDR2 from the germline V gene are SGDLS and YYNGEE. This CDR3 contains 15 residues. The CDR3 DNA follows: TGTGCCAGCAGCCAAGGATCGGGAAGGTCAGATACGCAGTATTTT. Translation gives CASSQGSGRSDTQYF.

The V gene is TRBV4-1, the J gene TRBJ2-2; D is ambiguous. V gave up 2 bases and J gave up 1 base, with 5 bases separating them. This CDR3 comprises 14 residues. Germline V gives CDR1 MGHRA, CDR2 YSYEKL. CDR3 sequence: CASSQPGNTGELFF. CDR3 DNA: TGCGCCAGCAGCCAACCAGGGAACACCGGGGAGCTGTTTTTT.